This T cell receptor (beta chain) was retrieved from a study of T cells after yellow fever vaccination (dated by TCRdb to about 2019). About the investigation overall: The SMART-Seq v4 Ultra Low Input RNA kit was used to prepare libraries from fractions with low cell numbers. Bulk TCR alpha and beta repertoires were sequenced longitudinally to track T-cell clones before and after primary and booster YFV17D yellow fever vaccination. The cohort comprised two healthy male donors, one aged 18 to 30 and one aged 30 to 40 years. Blood was collected at multiple timepoints before and after primary and secondary immunization, and bulk PBMC replicates and cell subsets were isolated. Overall study outcomes, separate from this receptor: Computational filtering was required because FACS-sorted repertoires could contain abundant contaminating clonotypes from the bulk population. The study included only two donors, which limits how far the findings can be generalized. The secondary T-cell response was weaker than the primary response but faster, peaking on day 5 instead of day 15. A small fraction of clonotypes appeared in both the CD4 and CD8 compartments, likely as a result of convergent recombination. Most clones expanded after primary vaccination were re-detected after the booster (around 96% of CD4 and approximately 88% of CD8), suggesting broad memory maintenance.

About this clonotype itself: Its antigen is unknown. Base qualities are not at hand, and no much larger clone is one base apart.

This sample was sequenced with an Illumina NovaSeq 6000. TCR cDNA was made using 5'RACE template switching, a step that added a universal primer site and unique molecular identifiers. Priming of cDNA synthesis was performed from both the TCR alpha and TCR beta constant segments. Library amplification involved two PCR steps, and the second step added sample barcodes and sequencing adapters. Libraries were sequenced on Illumina HiSeq 2500 (2x100 bp) or NovaSeq (2x150 bp). The study's processing was this. Reads were demultiplexed and collapsed into UMI consensus sequences with MIGEC, and V(D)J alignment was performed with MiXCR. Using edgeR on replicate PBMC samples, clonotypes were called vaccine-responding if FDR was below 0.01 and the log2 fold change was above 5 up to day 15. Each bulk clonotype was labeled CD4 or CD8 based on which sequenced repertoire, CD4 or CD8, contained the clonotype at higher abundance. TCRdb cleaned the public reads at Q25 with fastp, built clones with MiXCR and kept in-frame beta chains. Rows matching on CDR3 protein sequence are summarized as one entry with the most common DNA and genes. These V and J calls originate from TCRdb's pipeline instead of the authors' own analysis. Across this sample there are 150,000 to 200,000 distinct CDR3 sequences, with approximately 11% seen only once. 35% to 40% of the sample belongs to the ten largest clones.

The sample's treatment or condition label, decoded: live attenuated yellow fever vaccine strain. PBMCs were isolated from peripheral blood using a standard Ficoll-Paque protocol. Dynabeads CD4 and CD8 positive selection kits were used to isolate CD4 and CD8 T-cell fractions. RNA was extracted with TriZol from bulk PBMCs, CD4 and CD8 fractions, and dextramer-positive and dextramer-negative fractions. Measured from the cysteine to the phenylalanine, the CDR3 is 16 residues long. Left in the record is the CDR3 DNA by itself, 48 bases read in frame from the first base. The germline V gene yields SGHTA for CDR1 and FQGNSA for CDR2. V sheds 1 base and J sheds 3 bases, leaving 15 bases between their ends.

The chain is assembled from TRBV7-2 and TRBJ1-2; tentative D gene TRBD1, with 6 bases matching. The receptor was derived from a man in his late teens or twenties who received the YFV17D yellow fever vaccine. The sequenced sample was CD8+ T cells sorted from PBMCs, obtained 15 days after the yellow fever booster vaccination. The nucleotides are TGTGCCAGCAGCTTAGGTGTACAGGGAGGTGACTATGGCTACACCTTC. Translated, this gives CASSLGVQGGDYGYTF.